This TCR beta chain was captured by sequencing in a study of beta chain features in type 1 diabetes. Study overall: Analysis included around 99,000,000 sorted cells drawn from all samples.

V lost 4 bases, J lost 1 base, and 8 bases lay in between. CDR3 length: 12 amino acids. CDR1 and CDR2 (germline): SQVTM, ANQGSEA. This clone was seen a handful of times. Other DNA sequences in this specimen translate into the identical CDR3. Cells sorted by CD45RO/CCR7/CD25/CD127/CD95/CD27 comprised CD4+ naive, central memory, regulatory and stem cell-like memory cells. Investigators reverse transcribed all isolated RNA, so they sequenced expressed TCRB transcripts. Sequenced naive, central memory and regulatory T cell samples produced an average of about 3.7 million reads. Profiling relied on immunoSEQ multiplex PCR, and the TCRdb table lists in-frame clones only, not all of them. The profile shows hundreds of thousands of clones, about 29% of them singletons.

The sequencing input was naive CD4+ T cells from blood. The chain links TRBV29-1 to TRBJ2-7; weak D call: TRBD2 (5 bases). This TCR was recovered from a man between 18 and 35 years old in good health. CDR3 region: CSVAGSSYEQYF. DNA of the CDR3: TGCAGCGTTGCGGGGTCTTCCTACGAGCAGTACTTC.